These 31 T cell receptor beta chains were all obtained from the same sample, sequenced in a study of cytomegalovirus exposure and HLA in healthy donors. Researchers ran the PCR with 60 Vbeta and 13 Jbeta primers. Assay: immunoSEQ multiplex PCR; the TCRdb copy retains only in-frame clones and omits some. The sample records 100,000 or so clones, more than 65% being singletons. Sequenced input: PBMCs. These receptors came from a woman younger than 35 in good health and CMV-seropositive.

This sequence joins TRBV2 and TRBJ1-1; D not certain. Looked up from germline, CDR1 is SNHLY and CDR2 is FYNNEI. The CDR3 loop spans 15 amino acids. Trimming left V 2 bases short and J 5 bases short, with 15 bases between. The CDR3 DNA follows: TGTGCCAGCAGTGAACGAGTTCCGGGGTGGACTGAAGCTTTCTTT. Translating gives CASSERVPGWTEAFF. The full variable domain, completed using reference TRBV2 and TRBJ1-1, is EPEVTQTPSHQVTQMGQEVILRCVPISNHLYFYWYRQILGQKVEFLVSFYNNEISEKSEIFDDQFSVERPDGSNFTLKIRSTKLEDSAMYFCASSERVPGWTEAFFGQGTRLTVV.

The chain employs TRBV19 and TRBJ1-3; D is unresolved. The CDR3 sequence is 14 residues long. V was clipped by 6 bases and J by 0 bases, with 9 bases between them. CDR1 is LNHDA and CDR2 is SQIVND in the germline V gene (reference sequence). CDR3 nucleotides: TGTGCCAGTAGCGGAGGGATCTCTGGAAACACCATATATTTT. Its translation: CASSGGISGNTIYF.

The rearrangement joins TRBV19 to TRBJ1-1; 7 nucleotides align to TRBD1. Germline assignment: CDR1 LNHDA and CDR2 SQIVND (reference sequence). The V and J ends lost 2 bases and 6 bases, in that order; junction bases with no gene match: 9. This CDR3 has 15 residues. The CDR3 DNA sequence: TGTGCCAGTAGTATAAACAGGGGTGTTGACTCTGAAGCTTTCTTT. Translated, it gives CASSINRGVDSEAFF. The full variable domain, completed using reference TRBV19 and TRBJ1-1, is DGGITQSPKYLFRKEGQNVTLSCEQNLNHDAMYWYRQDPGQGLRLIYYSQIVNDFQKGDIAEGYSVSREKKESFPLTVTSAQKNPTAFYLCASSINRGVDSEAFFGQGTRLTVV.

V is TRBV7-8 and J is TRBJ2-3; 9 bases align to TRBD2. The V and J ends lost 3 bases and 0 bases, in that order; junction bases with no gene match: 7. Germline CDR1 and CDR2: SGHVS and FQNEAQ. The CDR3 length is 17 residues. The CDR3 coding sequence is TGTGCCAGCAGCTTCGGTCAACTAGCGGGTAGCACAGATACGCAGTATTTT. Protein sequence: CASSFGQLAGSTDTQYF.

The rearrangement links TRBV4-3 to TRBJ2-3, with 9 bases fitting TRBD2. After removal of 4 bases from V and 2 bases from J, the junction contained 13 bases not matched to a gene. The CDR3 totals 18 residues. Per germline, CDR1 LGHNA and CDR2 YSLEER. CDR3 coding DNA: TGCGCCAGCAGCCGAGACCCGTGGACTAGCGCGTTCACAGATACGCAGTATTTT. Protein: CASSRDPWTSAFTDTQYF.

The V call is TRBV6-5, the J call TRBJ1-5; 9 bases match TRBD1. Germline V lookup: CDR1 MNHEY, CDR2 SVGAGI. The trim removed 5 bases at V and 5 bases at J, leaving 7 bases unmatched. The CDR3 sequence is 15 residues long. Here the CDR3 reads CASSLQTGGDQPQHF. The CDR3 region has the DNA TGTGCCAGCAGTCTACAGACAGGGGGAGATCAGCCCCAGCATTTT.

The chain recombines TRBV5-8 with TRBJ2-7, with 8 bases aligning to TRBD2. The V gene's germline CDR1 is SGHTS and CDR2 YDEGEE. This CDR3 region has 14 residues. The junction had 6 bases not matched to a gene; V was cut back by 5 bases and J by 2 bases. The CDR3 reads CASRPAGVAYEQYF. CDR3 in DNA: TGTGCCAGCAGGCCAGCGGGGGTGGCCTACGAGCAGTACTTC.

V is TRBV4-3 and J is TRBJ2-2; a weak D match, TRBD2 (5 bases). The CDR3 is made up of 16 amino acids. With 1 base removed from V and 0 bases from J, the gap between germline ends came to 9 bases. Germline CDR1 and CDR2: LGHNA and YSLEER. CDR3 protein: CASSQGAGANTGELFF. For the CDR3, the DNA is TGCGCCAGCAGCCAAGGTGCCGGGGCGAACACCGGGGAGCTGTTTTTT.

The J gene is TRBJ2-7, the V gene TRBV11-2; 14 bases align to TRBD2. The V gene's germline CDR1 is SGHAT and CDR2 FQNNGV. The CDR3 extends over 18 amino acids. V dropped 0 bases and J dropped 7; count of bases not matched to a gene: 11. In DNA form, the CDR3 reads TGTGCCAGCAGCTTAGATCATGGGACTAGCGGGAGCATAATTGAGCAGTACTTC. This translates into CASSLDHGTSGSIIEQYF.

This chain connects TRBV7-2 to TRBJ1-1; 7 bases match TRBD1. Germline CDR1 and CDR2: SGHTA and FQGNSA. Unmatched junction bases numbered 4, after V lost 5 bases and J lost 4 bases. The CDR3 sequence is 13 residues long. The CDR3 DNA follows: TGTGCCAGCAGCCCCCAGGGGGTCACTGAAGCTTTCTTT. Amino acid sequence: CASSPQGVTEAFF.

V usage is TRBV16 and J usage is TRBJ1-1; TRBD1 matches at 7 bases. The CDR3 totals 15 residues. V lost 4 bases to trimming and J lost 0 bases; unmatched junction nucleotides: 5. Per the germline V gene, CDR1 is KGHSY and CDR2 is FQNENV. In DNA, the CDR3 is TGTGCCAGCAGCCCCCGGACAGGACTGAACACTGAAGCTTTCTTT. Translation: CASSPRTGLNTEAFF.

The rearrangement joins TRBV27 to TRBJ1-5; 7 bases are shared with TRBD1. CDR1 and CDR2 (germline): MNHEY, SMNVEV (reference sequence). This CDR3 comprises 13 residues. The V segment lost 6 bases and the J segment 4 bases; nucleotides outside the gene matches: 3. Here the CDR3 DNA reads TGTGCCAGCAGGGGACAGACGAATCAGCCCCAGCATTTT. Translating it yields CASRGQTNQPQHF.

The chain recombines TRBV5-1 with TRBJ2-1; 11 nucleotides align to TRBD2. Germline V gene data show CDR1 as SGHRS and CDR2 as YFSETQ. Trimming at V came to 4 bases and at J to 8 bases, leaving 11 bases not matched to a gene. The CDR3 length is 16 residues. The CDR3 spells CASSPLTSGSSHEQFF. CDR3 bases: TGCGCCAGCAGCCCCCTCACTAGCGGGAGTTCCCATGAGCAGTTCTTC.

V is TRBV6-1 and J is TRBJ1-5; D remains unclear. The germline V gene has CDR1 MNHNS and CDR2 SASEGT. V gave up 1 base and J gave up 5 bases, with 3 bases separating them. This CDR3 has 12 residues. CDR3 bases: TGTGCCAGCAGTGAAGGAGATCAGCCCCAGCATTTT. Encoded protein: CASSEGDQPQHF.

The V gene is TRBV19, the J gene TRBJ2-1; 9 positions agree with TRBD1. The germline V gene has CDR1 LNHDA and CDR2 SQIVND (reference sequence). V shed 6 bases and J 3 bases; nucleotides not matched to a gene: 3. The CDR3 is made up of 14 amino acids. The CDR3 DNA sequence: TGTGCCAGTAGACAGGGGGCTGACTACAATGAGCAGTTCTTC. Amino acids: CASRQGADYNEQFF.

The chain has TRBV27 and TRBJ1-1; a weak D match, TRBD1 (5 bases). The CDR3 is made up of 14 amino acids. Germline CDR1 reads MNHEY; CDR2 reads SMNVEV (reference sequence). The ends were cut back, 5 bases at V and 5 bases at J, with 15 bases in the middle. The CDR3 region is CASSPLGGGTEAFF. In DNA form, the CDR3 reads TGTGCCAGCAGTCCCCTCGGGGGAGGGACTGAAGCTTTCTTT.

In regard to this clone: Other DNA sequences in the sample encode the same CDR3. The chain uses TRBV7-2 and TRBJ2-1, with TRBD1 matching 7 bases. With V trimmed by 0 bases and J by 8 bases, 4 bases remained unmatched. The CDR3 has 14 amino acids. Germline V gene lookup returns CDR1 SGHTA and CDR2 FQGNSA. CDR3: CASSLASGGHEQFF. For the CDR3, the DNA is TGTGCCAGCAGCTTAGCGTCAGGGGGACATGAGCAGTTCTTC.

This chain links TRBV28 with TRBJ1-2; D ambiguous. Looked up from germline, CDR1 is MDHEN and CDR2 is SYDVKM. This CDR3 spans 15 amino acids. V lost 5 bases, J lost 4 bases, and 17 bases lay in between. The CDR3 region is CASSPRSRAGYGYTF. The CDR3 region has the DNA TGTGCCAGCAGTCCCCGGTCCCGGGCGGGCTATGGCTACACCTTC.

The chain links TRBV9 to TRBJ2-1; D is possibly TRBD1 (5 bases). Germline V CDR1 and CDR2: SGDLS, YYNGEE. V was trimmed by 1 base and J by 0 bases, leaving 5 bases between them. The CDR3 runs 14 residues. Written as DNA, the CDR3 is TGTGCCAGCAGCGTACAGGGCTCCTACAATGAGCAGTTCTTC. This codes for CASSVQGSYNEQFF.

The chain uses TRBV7-9 and TRBJ2-1; perhaps TRBD2 as D (6 bases). Germline CDR1 reads SEHNR; CDR2 reads FQNEAQ (reference sequence). Trimming left V 6 bases short and J 6 bases short, with 12 bases between. CDR3 length: 13 residues. CDR3 DNA: TGTGCCAGCAGGAATAGCGGCCCCAATGAGCAGTTCTTC. Residues: CASRNSGPNEQFF.

The rearrangement links TRBV13 to TRBJ1-1; TRBD1 matches 9 bases. This CDR3 has 14 residues. Trimming removed 6 bases from V and 3 bases from J; junction bases left unmatched: 5. Germline V lookup: CDR1 PRHDT, CDR2 FYEKMQ (reference sequence). CDR3 DNA: TGTGCCAGCAGGGGGGACAGGGCTTACACTGAAGCTTTCTTT. As protein: CASRGDRAYTEAFF.

This chain connects TRBV6-5 to TRBJ1-1, with a possible D match to TRBD1 (6 bases). CDR1 is MNHEY and CDR2 is SVGAGI in the germline V gene. V lost 4 bases, J lost 5 bases, and 11 bases lay in between. CDR3 length equals 13 residues. The CDR3 loop is CASSSQGWTEAFF. CDR3 bases: TGTGCCAGCAGTTCTCAGGGGTGGACTGAAGCTTTCTTT.

This rearrangement joins TRBV4-1 to TRBJ2-6, with no clear D. The CDR3 has 14 amino acids. V was pared by 3 bases and J by 4 bases, with 7 bases between. Germline assignment: CDR1 MGHRA and CDR2 YSYEKL. This chain's CDR3 is CASSHMAGANVLTF. CDR3 sequence (DNA): TGCGCCAGCAGCCATATGGCCGGGGCCAACGTCCTGACTTTC.

V usage is TRBV30 and J usage is TRBJ1-2; 10 bases fit TRBD1. This CDR3 region has 14 residues. Germline assignment: CDR1 GTSNPN and CDR2 SVGIG (reference sequence). Trimming at V came to 1 base and at J to 2 bases, leaving 1 base not matched to a gene. This CDR3 reads CAWSAGQGNYGYTF. The CDR3 DNA reads TGTGCCTGGAGTGCGGGACAGGGGAACTATGGCTACACCTTC.

This clone came up once. The chain uses TRBV15 and TRBJ2-5, with D perhaps matching TRBD2 (6 bases). Germline V CDR1 and CDR2: LNHNV, YYDKDF (reference sequence). The V gene lost 2 bases and the J gene lost 2 bases, with 12 bases spanning the gap. The CDR3 covers 15 residues. Written as DNA, the CDR3 is TGTGCCACCAGCAGACCAGGGACTTCTCAAGAGACCCAGTACTTC. Residues: CATSRPGTSQETQYF.

This chain connects TRBV7-2 to TRBJ2-6; D might be TRBD1 (6 bases). Trimming pared 5 bases from V and 0 bases from J, leaving 11 bases between. Germline CDR1 and CDR2: SGHTA and FQGNSA. This CDR3 has 16 amino acids. The CDR3 here is CASSQGQSSGANVLTF. The CDR3 bases are TGTGCCAGCAGCCAAGGACAGAGCTCTGGGGCCAACGTCCTGACTTTC.

The CDR3 sequence: CAWSRGLAGGRAKPFF. The CDR3 DNA reads TGTGCCTGGAGTCGAGGACTAGCGGGAGGACGGGCAAAACCGTTCTTC. The V call is TRBV30, the J call TRBJ2-1; 14 positions match TRBD2. The germline V gene has CDR1 GTSNPN and CDR2 SVGIG (reference sequence). The CDR3 runs 16 residues. The V segment lost 2 bases and the J segment 15 bases; nucleotides outside the gene matches: 15.

The chain links TRBV5-1 to TRBJ1-2, with D maybe TRBD1 (6 bases). Germline V gives CDR1 SGHRS, CDR2 YFSETQ. V lost 4 bases and J 4 bases, leaving 17 bases between the germline ends. The CDR3 is made up of 15 amino acids. This CDR3 reads CASSPTGGQVYGYTF. The CDR3 DNA sequence: TGCGCCAGCAGCCCAACGGGGGGGCAGGTCTATGGCTACACCTTC.

V usage is TRBV30 and J usage is TRBJ1-4, with unresolved D. This CDR3 spans 11 amino acids. Germline-derived CDR1 and CDR2 are GTSNPN and SVGIG (reference sequence). Trimming removed 3 bases at V and 5 bases at J, with 4 bases between. The CDR3 DNA reads as TGTGCCTGGAGCCCGAATGAAAAACTGTTTTTT. Amino acids: CAWSPNEKLFF.

This clone came up a few times. The chain has TRBV19 and TRBJ1-1; 10 positions agree with TRBD1. The CDR3 runs 12 residues. In germline, CDR1 is LNHDA, CDR2 SQIVND (reference sequence). V trimming: 11 bases; J trimming: 5 bases; junction bases outside the gene matches: 5. CDR3 protein: CASKGQGTEAFF. In nucleotides, the CDR3 is TGTGCCTCGAAGGGACAGGGGACTGAAGCTTTCTTT.

V usage is TRBV11-2 and J usage is TRBJ2-7; 11 nucleotides align to TRBD2. CDR1 and CDR2 (germline): SGHAT, FQNNGV. V dropped 5 bases and J dropped 5; count of bases not matched to a gene: 11. This CDR3 region has 16 residues. CDR3 in amino acids: CASSPPGLAVYDEQYF. The CDR3 DNA follows: TGTGCCAGCAGCCCCCCGGGACTAGCGGTTTACGACGAGCAGTACTTC.